This entry lists 18 T cell receptor beta chains sequenced from one sample in a study of cytomegalovirus exposure and HLA in healthy donors. A multiplex PCR was run with 60 Vbeta primers and 13 Jbeta primers. Only in-frame clones appear in the TCRdb table, and some are missing; sequencing was by immunoSEQ multiplex PCR. This table has 220,000 or so clones, about 74% appearing once. Specimen: PBMCs. These TCRs come from a woman aged 25 to 45 in good health and CMV-seronegative.

The V gene is TRBV2, the J gene TRBJ1-2; 7 positions match TRBD1. The CDR3 contains 10 residues. Germline V gene sequence: CDR1 SNHLY, CDR2 FYNNEI. Trimming took 6 bases from V and 10 from J; bases not matched to a gene: 2. CDR3 DNA sequence: TGTGCCAGCAGAGACAGGGACTACACCTTC. It is translated as CASRDRDYTF.

The sample holds a few counts of this clone. CDR3 sequence reads: CASSFADRTSGNTIYF. CDR3 coding DNA: TGCGCCAGCAGCTTCGCGGACAGGACTTCTGGAAACACCATATATTTT. This chain links TRBV5-1 with TRBJ1-3; 7 nucleotides line up with TRBD1. The CDR3 length is 16 residues. Germline CDR1 and CDR2: SGHRS and YFSETQ. V was pared by 2 bases and J by 1 base, with 6 bases of the junction left unmatched.

The chain carries TRBV30 and TRBJ2-5; TRBD2 might be the D (5 bases). TRBJ2-7 matches the DNA end more closely, so the J call is doubtful. CDR3 length: 13 amino acids. Germline CDR1 and CDR2: GTSNPN and SVGIG (reference sequence). In nucleotides, the CDR3 is TGTGCCTGGAGCGACGGAGGAACCTACGAGCAGTACTTC. Translating it yields CAWSDGGTYEQYF.

V is TRBV6-1 and J is TRBJ2-1, with 8 bases that match TRBD2. V lost 8 bases and J lost 6; bases outside the gene matches: 12. This CDR3 contains 15 residues. CDR1 is MNHNS, CDR2 SASEGT, per germline. The CDR3 reads CASVDPRLAGNEQFF. Here the CDR3 DNA reads TGTGCCAGCGTGGATCCGAGGCTAGCGGGCAATGAGCAGTTCTTC.

The chain links TRBV7-9 to TRBJ1-6, with D unclear. Germline assignment: CDR1 SEHNR and CDR2 FQNEAQ (reference sequence). V was trimmed by 4 bases and J by 7 bases, leaving 14 bases between them. The CDR3 has 15 residues. The CDR3 coding sequence is TGTGCCAGCAGCTACGGCACTAGCTGGAATTCACCCCTCCACTTT. Its translation: CASSYGTSWNSPLHF.

The rearrangement joins TRBV9 to TRBJ1-2, with D unresolved. Germline CDR1 is SGDLS and CDR2 is YYNGEE. This CDR3 spans 15 amino acids. Trimming removed 0 bases at V and 0 bases at J, with 9 bases between. The chain's CDR3 is CASSVEAGPNYGYTF. CDR3 nucleotides: TGTGCCAGCAGCGTAGAGGCAGGCCCTAACTATGGCTACACCTTC.

CDR3 loop: CAWSVGLLNTEAFF. CDR3 coding DNA: TGTGCCTGGAGTGTAGGACTTTTGAACACTGAAGCTTTCTTT. This chain connects TRBV30 to TRBJ1-1; unclear D gene. The germline CDR1 and CDR2 sequences are GTSNPN and SVGIG (reference sequence). Trimming left V 0 bases short and J 0 bases short, with 8 bases between. The CDR3 is made up of 14 amino acids.

The chain is built from TRBV19 and TRBJ2-1; 11 positions agree with TRBD1. From germline, CDR1 is LNHDA and CDR2 SQIVND (reference sequence). The CDR3 contains 15 residues. Trimming removed 7 bases from V and 9 bases from J; junction bases left unmatched: 11. CDR3 bases: TGTGCCAGTAATACCGGGACAGGGGGAGGTGGTGAGCAGTTCTTC. Translating gives CASNTGTGGGGEQFF.

V usage is TRBV2 and J usage is TRBJ1-2; a weak D match, TRBD1 (5 bases). Germline V CDR1 and CDR2: SNHLY, FYNNEI. Trimming stripped 0 bases from V and 6 bases from J, with 14 bases between. The CDR3 is 15 amino acids. CDR3 sequence reads: CASSEAQGGGDGYTF. CDR3 nucleotide sequence: TGTGCCAGCAGTGAAGCTCAGGGTGGGGGGGATGGCTACACCTTC. Based on the CDR3 plus reference TRBV2 and TRBJ1-2, the full variable domain is EPEVTQTPSHQVTQMGQEVILRCVPISNHLYFYWYRQILGQKVEFLVSFYNNEISEKSEIFDDQFSVERPDGSNFTLKIRSTKLEDSAMYFCASSEAQGGGDGYTFGSGTRLTVV.

This clone was seen more than once but under ten times. The V call is TRBV4-2, the J call TRBJ1-1; D remains unclear. V was cut by 1 base and J by 1 base, with 7 bases left in between. Per germline, CDR1 LGHNA and CDR2 YNFKEQ. CDR3 length equals 14 residues. The CDR3 nucleotides read TGTGCCAGCAGCCAAGGGGTAGCGAACACTGAAGCTTTCTTT. Its protein product is CASSQGVANTEAFF.

The gene calls are TRBV27 and TRBJ1-2, with D uncertain. Deletions cut 5 bases from V and 3 bases from J, with 10 bases between. This CDR3 spans 13 amino acids. The V gene's germline CDR1 is MNHEY and CDR2 SMNVEV (reference sequence). The CDR3 region is CASSLGSYYGYTF. The CDR3 coding sequence is TGTGCCAGCAGTCTCGGGTCCTACTATGGCTACACCTTC.

This clone was seen a few times. At one boundary the junction diverges from the germline segment, which might be a read error. The rearrangement links TRBV30 to TRBJ1-5, with TRBD1 identical over 8 bases. Germline loops: CDR1 GTSNPN, CDR2 SVGIG (reference sequence). CDR3 size: 15 residues. The CDR3 here is CAYRTGTKGNQPQNF. The CDR3 coding sequence is TGTGCCTACCGGACAGGGACAAAGGGGAATCAGCCCCAGAATTTT.

J is TRBJ2-7 and V is TRBV5-4; 12 bases fit TRBD2. V trimming: 3 bases; J trimming: 5 bases; junction bases outside the gene matches: 3. This CDR3 contains 14 residues. Germline V gives CDR1 SGHNT, CDR2 YYREEE (reference sequence). This CDR3 reads CASSWTSGVDEQYF. In DNA form, the CDR3 reads TGTGCCAGCAGCTGGACTAGCGGGGTGGACGAGCAGTACTTC.

The chain carries TRBV10-3 and TRBJ2-6, with TRBD1 matching over 9 bases. Germline CDR1 and CDR2: ENHRY and SYGVKD. V lost 8 bases to trimming and J lost 4 bases; unmatched junction nucleotides: 6. This CDR3 is built from 15 residues. The CDR3 bases are TGTGCCATCGACACAGGGGGCGACGGGGCCAACGTCCTGACTTTC. Protein product: CAIDTGGDGANVLTF.

CDR3 in amino acids: CASGPGANVLTF. The CDR3 nucleotides read TGTGCCAGCGGGCCTGGGGCCAACGTCCTGACTTTC. The rearrangement links TRBV27 to TRBJ2-6; D is ambiguous. Germline V gives CDR1 MNHEY, CDR2 SMNVEV (reference sequence). Trimming took 8 bases from V and 2 from J, leaving 4 bases between them. The CDR3 is 12 amino acids.

Notes on this clone: In the same sample, other DNA sequences code for this CDR3. The chain couples TRBV10-1 to TRBJ2-3; D might be TRBD2 (5 bases). The V end lost 3 bases, the J end lost 5 bases, and 12 bases lay between the germline ends. Germline CDR1 WNHNN, CDR2 SYGVQD (reference sequence). There are 14 residues in the CDR3. In nucleotides, the CDR3 is TGCGCCAGCAGTGACGGAGGTTTGGGAGATACGCAGTATTTT. This encodes CASSDGGLGDTQYF.

V and J are TRBV10-1 and TRBJ1-5, with D unresolved. Germline assignment: CDR1 WNHNN and CDR2 SYGVQD (reference sequence). CDR3 length: 13 amino acids. Trimming left V 2 bases short and J 4 bases short, with 6 bases between. As DNA, the CDR3 is TGCGCCAGCAGTGAGGACTTGAATCAGCCCCAGCATTTT. Residues: CASSEDLNQPQHF.

The chain has TRBV30 and TRBJ1-3; possible D gene TRBD1, 6 bases. V was pared by 5 bases and J by 1 base, with 9 bases between. In germline, CDR1 is GTSNPN, CDR2 SVGIG (reference sequence). The CDR3 contains 13 residues. In nucleotides, the CDR3 is TGTGCCTGGGCGACAGGTTCTGGAAACACCATATATTTT. This translates into CAWATGSGNTIYF.